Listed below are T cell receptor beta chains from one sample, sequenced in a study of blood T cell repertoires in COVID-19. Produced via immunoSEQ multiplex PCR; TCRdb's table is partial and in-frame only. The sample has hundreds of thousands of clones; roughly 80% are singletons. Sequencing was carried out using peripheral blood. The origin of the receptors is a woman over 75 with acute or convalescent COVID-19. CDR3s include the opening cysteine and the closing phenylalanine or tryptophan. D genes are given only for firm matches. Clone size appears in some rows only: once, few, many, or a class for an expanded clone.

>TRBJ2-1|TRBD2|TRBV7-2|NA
CASSQLAGGLVEQFF
TGTGCCAGCAGCCAGCTAGCGGGAGGGTTAGTTGAGCAGTTCTTC
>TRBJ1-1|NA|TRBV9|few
CASSVGRMNTEAFF
TGTGCCAGCAGCGTAGGGCGGATGAACACTGAAGCTTTCTTT
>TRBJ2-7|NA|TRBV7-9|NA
CASSPQELTREQYF
TGTGCCAGCAGCCCACAGGAACTCACCCGCGAGCAGTACTTC
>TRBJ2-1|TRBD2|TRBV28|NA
CASSSVAGSHYNEQFF
TGTGCCAGCAGTTCGGTAGCGGGGTCCCACTACAATGAGCAGTTCTTC
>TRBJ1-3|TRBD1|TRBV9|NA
CASSAAGTGGAGNTIYF
TGTGCCAGCAGCGCCGCCGGGACAGGGGGCGCAGGAAACACCATATATTTT
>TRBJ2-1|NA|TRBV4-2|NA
CASSQVVQASEQFF
TGTGCCAGCAGCCAAGTCGTTCAGGCGAGTGAGCAGTTCTTC
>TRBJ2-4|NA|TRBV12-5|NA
CATRGAKNIQYF
TGTGCTACAAGGGGGGCCAAAAACATTCAGTACTTC
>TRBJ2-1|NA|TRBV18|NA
CASSPPHPGTNNEQFF
TGTGCCAGCTCACCGCCCCATCCAGGAACAAACAATGAGCAGTTCTTC
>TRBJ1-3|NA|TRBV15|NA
CATSRDPSSGNTIYF
TGTGCCACCAGCAGAGACCCGAGCTCTGGAAACACCATATATTTT
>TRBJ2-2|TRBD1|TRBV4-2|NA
CASSPRTRDRGPGELFF
TGTGCCAGCAGCCCTCGTACCCGGGACAGGGGACCCGGGGAGCTGTTTTTT
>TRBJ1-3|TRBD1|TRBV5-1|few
CASSSTGDHSGNTIYF
TGCGCCAGCAGCTCGACAGGGGATCACTCTGGAAACACCATATATTTT
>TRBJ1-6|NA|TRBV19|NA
CASTSGAYNSPLHF
TGTGCCAGTACCAGCGGAGCATATAATTCACCCCTCCACTTT
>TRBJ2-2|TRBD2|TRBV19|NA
CASSEVAGAGELFF
TGTGCCAGTAGTGAGGTAGCGGGAGCGGGGGAGCTGTTTTTT
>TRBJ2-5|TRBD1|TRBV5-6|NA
CASSLGGQGETQYF
TGTGCCAGCAGCTTGGGAGGACAGGGTGAGACCCAGTACTTC
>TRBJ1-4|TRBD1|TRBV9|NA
CASSPRPGTGEEKLFF
TGTGCCAGCAGCCCTCGCCCCGGGACAGGGGAAGAAAAACTGTTTTTT
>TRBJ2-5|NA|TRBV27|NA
CASSPLNSGALPGTQYF
TGTGCCAGCAGTCCACTTAATTCAGGGGCATTACCGGGGACCCAGTACTTC
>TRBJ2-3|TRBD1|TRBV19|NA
CASSTRTGEETQYF
TGTGCCAGTAGTACCCGGACAGGGGAAGAGACGCAGTATTTT
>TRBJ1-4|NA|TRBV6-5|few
CASRMGGKDEKLFF
TGTGCCAGCAGAATGGGAGGGAAGGATGAAAAACTGTTTTTT
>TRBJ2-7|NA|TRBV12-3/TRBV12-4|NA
CASRVGPYEQYF
TGTGCCAGCAGAGTTGGCCCCTACGAGCAGTACTTC
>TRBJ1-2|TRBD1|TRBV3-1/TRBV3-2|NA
CASSHARVSDRAQYNYGYTF
TGTGCCAGCAGCCACGCCCGCGTTTCGGACAGGGCGCAGTACAACTATGGCTACACCTTC
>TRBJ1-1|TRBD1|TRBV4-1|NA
CASSLTDRQTEAFF
TGCGCCAGCAGCCTGACGGACAGGCAAACTGAAGCTTTCTTT
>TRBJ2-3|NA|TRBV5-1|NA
CASSLELGRADTQYF
TGCGCCAGCAGCTTGGAACTAGGTCGGGCAGATACGCAGTATTTT
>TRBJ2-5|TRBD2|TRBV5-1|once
CASSRLAGQETQYF
TGCGCCAGCAGCCGACTAGCGGGGCAAGAGACCCAGTACTTC
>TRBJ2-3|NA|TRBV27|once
CASSFSVPDTQYF
TGTGCCAGCAGTTTTAGCGTCCCAGATACGCAGTATTTT
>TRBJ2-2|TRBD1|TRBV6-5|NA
CASSLRQGITGELFF
TGTGCCAGCAGTTTACGACAGGGTATCACCGGGGAGCTGTTTTTT
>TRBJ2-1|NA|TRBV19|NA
CATRSGYGLFGDTDEQFF
TGTGCCACTAGATCAGGGTACGGCCTATTTGGGGACACGGATGAGCAGTTCTTC
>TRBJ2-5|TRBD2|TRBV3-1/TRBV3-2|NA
CASSQGGSGGHQETQYF
TGTGCCAGCAGCCAAGGCGGTAGCGGGGGGCACCAAGAGACCCAGTACTTC
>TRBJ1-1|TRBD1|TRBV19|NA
CASNRGWGTNTEAFF
TGTGCCAGCAACAGGGGATGGGGTACAAACACTGAAGCTTTCTTT
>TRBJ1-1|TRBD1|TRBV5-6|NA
CASRTRGDTEAFF
TGTGCCAGCAGAACCAGGGGGGACACTGAAGCTTTCTTT
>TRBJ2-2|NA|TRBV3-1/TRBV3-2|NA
CASSQGRAGELFF
TGTGCCAGCAGCCAAGGGAGGGCCGGGGAGCTGTTTTTT
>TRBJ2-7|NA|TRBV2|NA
CASRLAYEQYF
TGTGCCAGCAGGTTAGCGTACGAGCAGTACTTC
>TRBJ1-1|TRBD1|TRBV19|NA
CASSTPRPGTELAFF
TGTGCCAGTAGTACCCCCCGCCCCGGGACAGAGCTCGCTTTCTTT
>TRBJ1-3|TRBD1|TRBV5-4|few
CASTNSPNRGSGNTIYF
TGTGCCAGCACCAACAGCCCTAACAGGGGCTCTGGAAACACCATATATTTT
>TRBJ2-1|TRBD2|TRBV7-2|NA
CASSFRKLAGDYNEQFF
TGTGCCAGCAGCTTCCGGAAACTAGCGGGGGACTACAATGAGCAGTTCTTC
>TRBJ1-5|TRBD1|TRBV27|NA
CASSLFSFGQGDQPQHF
TGTGCCAGCAGTTTATTTTCTTTCGGCCAGGGGGATCAGCCCCAGCATTTT
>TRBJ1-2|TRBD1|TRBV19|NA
CASTDRDRGHGYTF
TGTGCCAGTACCGACCGTGACAGGGGGCATGGCTACACCTTC
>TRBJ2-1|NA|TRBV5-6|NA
CASSVTYEQFF
TGTGCCAGCAGCGTCACTTATGAGCAGTTCTTC
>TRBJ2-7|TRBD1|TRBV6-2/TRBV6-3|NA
CASSYPGGAYEQYF
TGTGCCAGCAGTTACCCAGGGGGCGCATACGAGCAGTACTTC
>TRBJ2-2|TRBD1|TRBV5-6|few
CASSFRRTGLAKELFF
TGTGCCAGCAGCTTCAGGAGGACAGGGTTGGCCAAGGAGCTGTTTTTT
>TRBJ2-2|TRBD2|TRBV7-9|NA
CASREGPGEPGELFF
TGTGCCAGCCGGGAGGGACCGGGCGAACCCGGGGAGCTGTTTTTT
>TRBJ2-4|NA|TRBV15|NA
CATSREQRQGQDFLGKNIQYF
TGTGCCACCAGCAGAGAACAGCGCCAGGGCCAAGACTTTCTTGGCAAAAACATTCAGTACTTC
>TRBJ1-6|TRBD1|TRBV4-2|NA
CASSQEAGQWGLPLHF
TGTGCCAGCAGCCAAGAGGCGGGACAGTGGGGGCTCCCCCTCCACTTT
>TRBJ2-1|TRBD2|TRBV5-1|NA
CASSFRGDTFNEQFF
TGCGCCAGCAGCTTTCGGGGGGATACGTTTAATGAGCAGTTCTTC
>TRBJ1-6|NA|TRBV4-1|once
CASSQAPSSYNSPLHF
TGCGCCAGCAGCCAAGCTCCCAGCTCCTATAATTCACCCCTCCACTTT
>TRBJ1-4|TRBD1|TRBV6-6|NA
CASSYGDRTINEKLFF
TGTGCCAGCAGTTACGGGGACAGAACTATTAATGAAAAACTGTTTTTT
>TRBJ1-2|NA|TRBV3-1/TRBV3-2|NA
CASSPDSYYGYTF
TGTGCCAGCAGCCCGGACAGTTACTATGGCTACACCTTC
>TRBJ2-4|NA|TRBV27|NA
CASSLSTNLAKNIQYF
TGTGCCAGCAGTTTATCCACAAATCTAGCCAAAAACATTCAGTACTTC
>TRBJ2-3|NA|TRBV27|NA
CASSLWEAGGHTQYF
TGTGCCAGCAGTTTATGGGAGGCTGGAGGGCATACGCAGTATTTT
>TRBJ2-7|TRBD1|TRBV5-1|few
CASSGETGGTIEQYF
TGCGCCAGCAGCGGAGAAACAGGGGGCACGATCGAGCAGTACTTC
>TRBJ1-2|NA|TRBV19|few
CASRALGGDRSYGYTF
TGTGCCAGTAGGGCATTGGGAGGGGATCGAAGCTATGGCTACACCTTC
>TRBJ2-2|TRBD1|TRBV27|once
CASSLFVRGRGELFF
TGTGCCAGCAGTTTATTTGTAAGGGGGCGCGGGGAGCTGTTTTTT
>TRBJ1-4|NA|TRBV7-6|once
CASSSRDTEKLFF
TGTGCCAGCAGCTCCCGGGACACCGAAAAACTGTTTTTT
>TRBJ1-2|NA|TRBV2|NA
CASKSGDYTF
TGTGCCAGCAAGTCAGGGGACTACACCTTC
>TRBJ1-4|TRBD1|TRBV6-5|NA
CASSSLDRGNEKLFF
TGTGCCAGCAGTTCTCTAGACAGGGGTAATGAAAAACTGTTTTTT
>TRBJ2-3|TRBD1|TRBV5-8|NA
CASSGWTGGWTDTQYF
TGTGCCAGCAGCGGATGGACAGGGGGCTGGACAGATACGCAGTATTTT